The present T cell receptor beta chain was sequenced within a study of CD8 T cells in Susac syndrome. Study information: The sequenced Susac syndrome patients comprised five or six with active disease and roughly 8 in remission. General study results and limits: The study recognized that the number of individuals in its TCR sequencing and HLA analysis was relatively small.

In germline, CDR1 is MNHEY, CDR2 SVGAGI. Trimming took 6 bases from V and 0 from J, leaving 15 bases between them. There are 15 residues in the CDR3. A quantity of roughly 0.5 to 1 ug RNA underwent reverse transcription using random hexamers. Amplification of the TCR beta CDR3 was carried out by immunoSEQ multiplex PCR, which spanned a total of 54 Vbeta and 13 Jbeta segments. TCRdb ran MiXCR on the immunoSEQ multiplex PCR reads and lists one entry per CDR3 protein. Here the sample spans about 190,000 distinct CDR3 sequences, approximately 95% being singletons. Regarding this clonotype: Antigen specificity is unknown.

The CD8+ and CD4+ T cells were isolated magnetically using a negative isolation approach, whereas the TEMRA cells were enriched by FACS. V gene TRBV6-5 combines with J gene TRBJ2-7; D assignment may be TRBD1 or TRBD2 (5 bases each). The clonotype originates from a human donor with Susac syndrome. Sequences were obtained from CD8+ T cells from PBMCs. Written as DNA, the CDR3 is TGTGCCAGCAGGGCCGGGACGGAGAGCTCCTACGAGCAGTACTTC. Its translation: CASRAGTESSYEQYF.